The rows below give T cell receptor beta chains drawn from one sample of a study of siplizumab effects on memory and regulatory T cells. Profiling relied on immunoSEQ multiplex PCR, and the TCRdb table lists in-frame clones only, not all of them. The sample lists more than 75,000 clones; 93% were seen once. The sample taken for sequencing was CD8+ T cells sorted from blood. Receptors were obtained from a human donor in good health. CDR3s include the opening cysteine and the closing phenylalanine or tryptophan. Each record gives: clone size, D gene, V gene, J gene, CDR3 DNA, CDR3 protein. D genes are given only for firm matches. Size values are once, few and many counts, or a class for expanded clones, and some rows have none.

>-|-|TRBV13|TRBJ2-1
TGTGCCAGCAGCTTCCGGCGGTACAATGAGCAGTTCTTC
CASSFRRYNEQFF
>-|-|TRBV6-5|TRBJ2-7
TGTGCCAGCCTCACGTTGGGCGGCGAGCAGTACTTC
CASLTLGGEQYF
>-|-|TRBV7-9|TRBJ2-7
TGTGCCAGCAGCTTAGTGACGGTCAACCCCTACGAGCAGTACTTC
CASSLVTVNPYEQYF
>few|-|TRBV30|TRBJ1-1
TGTGCCTGGACGATAGCGGATGGGGCTTTCTTT
CAWTIADGAFF
>once|TRBD1|TRBV4-1|TRBJ1-5
TGCGCCAGCAGCCGAAATCCAGGGGGCGCGGGTCAGCCCCAGCATTTT
CASSRNPGGAGQPQHF
>-|-|TRBV7-9|TRBJ2-7
TGTGCCAGCAGCTTAGAAGGGGCAGTCTACGAGCAGTACTTC
CASSLEGAVYEQYF
>-|TRBD2|TRBV7-2|TRBJ2-7
TGTGCCAGCAGCTTAGAGCCCAGCGGGGCCTACGAGCAGTACTTC
CASSLEPSGAYEQYF
>once|TRBD2|TRBV11-3|TRBJ2-1
TGTGCCAGCAGCCGAGATCCCGGGACTAGCGGATACAATGAGCAGTTCTTC
CASSRDPGTSGYNEQFF
>-|-|TRBV21-1|TRBJ2-4
TGTGCCAGCAGCAAGCGCCCCGGGACAGTGGGGGGTAAAAACATTCAGTACTTC
CASSKRPGTVGGKNIQYF
>-|-|TRBV9|TRBJ2-7
TGTGCCAGCAGCGCCTTTTACGGGTCCTACGAGCAGTACTTC
CASSAFYGSYEQYF
>-|TRBD1|TRBV27|TRBJ2-7
TGTGCCAGCACAAACGGACAGGGATACGAGCAGTACTTC
CASTNGQGYEQYF
>-|-|TRBV6-4|TRBJ1-1
TGTGCCAGCAGTGACTCTGCCTTCAGCTCGGTAGCTTTCTTT
CASSDSAFSSVAFF
>once|-|TRBV18|TRBJ1-2
TGTGCCAGCTCACCCTCAGGGGTGAATAACTATGGCTACACCTTC
CASSPSGVNNYGYTF
>-|TRBD2|TRBV6-1|TRBJ2-3
TGTGCCAGCAGTGCCAGTAGCGGGGGGTGGTCAGATACGCAGTATTTT
CASSASSGGWSDTQYF
>-|TRBD1|TRBV7-6|TRBJ1-1
TGTGCCAGCAGCGAAACCGGGACAGGGAACATGAACACTGAAGCTTTCTTT
CASSETGTGNMNTEAFF
>-|-|TRBV2|TRBJ2-5
TGTGCCAGCAGACATTTCCAAGAGACCCAGTACTTC
CASRHFQETQYF
>-|-|TRBV13|TRBJ1-2
TGTGCCAGCAGCTTAGCGGGGGCGCGGTCGACAACCTATGGCTACACCTTC
CASSLAGARSTTYGYTF
>-|-|TRBV7-3|TRBJ1-1
TGTGCCAGCAGCTTTGGGACGAACACTGAAGCTTTCTTT
CASSFGTNTEAFF
>-|TRBD1|TRBV4-1|TRBJ2-7
TGCGCCAGCAGCCAACCGGGACAGGCCTCCTACGAGCAGTACTTC
CASSQPGQASYEQYF
>once|TRBD2|TRBV27|TRBJ2-7
TGTGCCAGCAGTCTCCGGGGTAGCGGGACCTACGAGCAGTACTTC
CASSLRGSGTYEQYF
>-|-|TRBV6-5|TRBJ2-1
TGTGCCAGCAGTTACGCAGGGGCGTATGAGCAGTTCTTC
CASSYAGAYEQFF
>-|-|TRBV5-4|TRBJ1-6
TGTGCCAGCAGCTTTAGTAGTCCAATGGGCTCCTATAATTCACCCCTCCACTTT
CASSFSSPMGSYNSPLHF
>-|-|TRBV4-1|TRBJ1-1
TGCGCCAGCAGCCAGCTCACGGAACTGAACACTGAAGCTTTCTTT
CASSQLTELNTEAFF